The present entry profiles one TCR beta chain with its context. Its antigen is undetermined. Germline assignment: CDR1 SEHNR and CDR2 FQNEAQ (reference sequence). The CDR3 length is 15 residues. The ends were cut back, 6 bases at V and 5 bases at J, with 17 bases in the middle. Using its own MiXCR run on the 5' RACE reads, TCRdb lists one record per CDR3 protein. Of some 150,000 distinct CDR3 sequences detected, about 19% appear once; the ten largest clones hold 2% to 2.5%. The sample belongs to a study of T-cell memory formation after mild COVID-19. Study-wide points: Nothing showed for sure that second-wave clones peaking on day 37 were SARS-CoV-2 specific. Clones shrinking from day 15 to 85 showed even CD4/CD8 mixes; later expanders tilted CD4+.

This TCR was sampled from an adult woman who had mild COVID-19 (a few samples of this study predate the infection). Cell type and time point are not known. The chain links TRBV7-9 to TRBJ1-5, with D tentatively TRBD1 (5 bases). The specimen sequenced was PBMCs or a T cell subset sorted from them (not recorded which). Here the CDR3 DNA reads TGTGCCAGCAGTGAGGGGTCGGGTCCCCATCAGCCCCAGCATTTT. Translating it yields CASSEGSGPHQPQHF.